This TCR beta chain was recovered during a study of pediatric ulcerative colitis. Profiling relied on immunoSEQ multiplex PCR, and the TCRdb table lists in-frame clones only, not all of them. The repertoire holds a few thousand clones, with 89% as singletons. Ulcerative colitis patients received no immunosuppressive medication before the diagnostic colonoscopy. Germline loops: CDR1 LGHNA, CDR2 YNFKEQ. The CDR3 is made up of 16 amino acids. Trimming left V 1 base short and J 3 bases short, with 15 bases between. This sequence joins TRBV4-2 and TRBJ1-2; D possibly corresponds to TRBD1 (5 bases). The sample was blood. This sequence was found in a boy younger than 18 with mild ulcerative colitis. The CDR3 sequence is CASSQGIEGRDYGYTF. The CDR3 nucleotides are TGTGCCAGCAGCCAAGGTATAGAGGGGAGAGACTATGGCTACACCTTC.